These 32 T cell receptor beta chains came from one sample sequenced in a study of metastatic and nonmetastatic thyroid tumors. TCRdb reprocessed the PCR reads via MiXCR. The table has about 20,000 clones, 20% to 25% seen once. No patient received treatment before thyroid surgery. The sample consisted of tumor tissue. These receptors all stem from a female donor with papillary thyroid cancer or a benign thyroid nodule (not recorded which). Some clones in this sample may be carry-over from other donors' samples.

As for this clone: The junction differs from germline at one of its ends, possibly a read error. The V gene is TRBV27, the J gene TRBJ2-1; perhaps TRBD2 as D (6 bases). This CDR3 has 13 residues. Germline V gene sequence: CDR1 MNHEY, CDR2 SMNVEV (reference sequence). In DNA, the CDR3 is TGTTCCAGCATTTTCCGGAGGGGCAATGAGCAGTTCTTC. Translation gives CSSIFRRGNEQFF.

The genes are TRBV20-1 and TRBJ2-3; D call uncertain. Per germline, CDR1 DFQATT and CDR2 SNEGSKA (reference sequence). V dropped 6 bases and J dropped 2 bases, with 21 bases sitting between them. The CDR3 contains 16 residues. The CDR3 DNA reads TGCAGTGCCACTCTAAAAAGTAAACGGAACACAGATACGCAGTATTTT. This gives the protein CSATLKSKRNTDTQYF.

This clone has a count of ten or more. V is TRBV7-9 and J is TRBJ2-3; D ambiguous. Per the germline V gene, CDR1 is SEHNR and CDR2 is FQNEAQ (reference sequence). V was pared by 1 base and J by 3 bases, with 11 bases between. This CDR3 region has 15 residues. Here the CDR3 reads CASSLEISGTDTQYF. CDR3 nucleotide sequence: TGTGCCAGCAGCTTAGAGATTTCAGGAACAGATACGCAGTATTTT.

CDR3 nucleotide sequence: TGTGCCAGCAGCACTCACAGGGGGCGAGCTTTCTTT. It encodes CASSTHRGRAFF. This sequence joins TRBV7-2 and TRBJ1-1; 9 bases match TRBD1. This CDR3 region has 12 residues. V dropped 5 bases and J dropped 10; count of bases not matched to a gene: 5. Looked up from germline, CDR1 is SGHTA and CDR2 is FQGNSA.

This clone showed up many times. The chain is built from TRBV10-2 and TRBJ2-4; tentative D call: TRBD1 (5 bases). The V end was cut by 6 bases, the J end by 1 base, with 19 bases between. Germline assignment: CDR1 WSHSY and CDR2 SAAADI. The CDR3 is 17 amino acids. CDR3 region: CASRGLGHFGAKNIQYF. The DNA of the CDR3 is TGCGCCAGCAGGGGCTTAGGACACTTTGGCGCCAAAAACATTCAGTACTTC.

This clone counts as medium-sized. The CDR3 DNA reads as TGCAGTGCTAGAGGAAACCCGGGGTACGAGCAGTACTTC. This gives the protein CSARGNPGYEQYF. The chain recombines TRBV20-1 with TRBJ2-7, with D perhaps matching TRBD2 (5 bases). The CDR3 has 13 amino acids. Germline loops: CDR1 DFQATT, CDR2 SNEGSKA (reference sequence). The V gene lost 1 base and the J gene lost 4 bases, with 11 bases spanning the gap.

The gene calls are TRBV20-1 and TRBJ2-7; D may correspond to TRBD1 or TRBD2 (5 bases each). The CDR3 extends over 15 amino acids. V was clipped by 4 bases and J by 2 bases, with 18 bases between them. Germline V lookup: CDR1 DFQATT, CDR2 SNEGSKA (reference sequence). DNA of the CDR3: TGCAGTGCTAACTGGGAGATGGGGCCCGCCTACGAGCAGTACTTC. Its translation is CSANWEMGPAYEQYF.

This clone came up many times. The genes are TRBV3-1 and TRBJ2-7, with TRBD2 identical over 11 bases. The germline gives CDR1 LGHDT, CDR2 YNNKEL (reference sequence). With V trimmed by 6 bases and J by 6 bases, 10 bases remained unmatched. The CDR3 loop spans 15 amino acids. The CDR3 region has the DNA TGTGCCAGCAGTTCCAGACTAGCGGGATTCTCCGAGCAGTACTTC. Protein: CASSSRLAGFSEQYF.

This clone was observed a few times. V gene TRBV12-3 or TRBV12-4 combines with J gene TRBJ1-1; D unresolved. This CDR3 region has 14 residues. With 3 bases removed from V and 0 bases from J, the gap between germline ends came to 8 bases. CDR3 DNA: TGTGCCAGCAGTTTTGGACGGCTGAACACTGAAGCTTTCTTT. It translates to CASSFGRLNTEAFF.

There are many counts of this clone. The chain links TRBV7-9 to TRBJ1-2; 7 nucleotides match TRBD1. The CDR3 has 15 amino acids. V was clipped by 5 bases and J by 4 bases; unmatched bases: 10. Germline values: CDR1 SEHNR, CDR2 FQNEAQ (reference sequence). CDR3 sequence: CASSIAGGSLYGYTF. CDR3 nucleotides: TGTGCCAGCAGCATTGCAGGGGGGTCCCTCTATGGCTACACCTTC. Combining the CDR3 with reference TRBV7-9 and TRBJ1-2 gives the whole variable domain DTGVSQNPRHKITKRGQNVTFRCDPISEHNRLYWYRQTLGQGPEFLTYFQNEAQLEKSRLLSDRFSAERPKGSFSTLEIQRTEQGDSAMYLCASSIAGGSLYGYTFGSGTRLTVV.

This clone was found many times. The DNA of the CDR3 is TGTGCCAGCGGACGGGGTGCCAAAAACATTCAGTACTTC. It yields the protein CASGRGAKNIQYF. This chain links TRBV28 with TRBJ2-4; weak D call: TRBD2 (5 bases). Germline loops: CDR1 MDHEN, CDR2 SYDVKM. The CDR3 extends over 13 amino acids. V gave up 8 bases and J gave up 1 base, with 9 bases separating them.

Sample share makes this clone medium-sized (0.01 to 0.1%). J is TRBJ2-1 and V is TRBV27, with D perhaps being TRBD1 or TRBD2 (5 bases each). The germline CDR1 and CDR2 sequences are MNHEY and SMNVEV (reference sequence). Trimming shortened V by 4 bases and J by 9 bases, and 19 bases separated the two germline ends. The CDR3 extends over 15 amino acids. The CDR3 spells CASSWTGRGPIEQFF. The CDR3 region has the DNA TGTGCCAGCAGTTGGACGGGACGGGGTCCCATTGAGCAGTTCTTC.

This sequence joins TRBV7-8 and TRBJ2-7, with D possibly being TRBD1 (5 bases). The germline V gene has CDR1 SGHVS and CDR2 FQNEAQ. The CDR3 has 16 amino acids. V lost 0 bases and J lost 1, with 13 bases in between. For the CDR3, the DNA is TGTGCCAGCAGCTTAGCGCAGGGCTCGACGTCCTACGAGCAGTACTTC. This translates into CASSLAQGSTSYEQYF.

This clone was observed many times. The chain is built from TRBV30 and TRBJ2-2; no firm D call. The CDR3 contains 11 residues. V dropped 5 bases and J dropped 4 bases, with 5 bases sitting between them. Germline CDR1 and CDR2: GTSNPN and SVGIG (reference sequence). CDR3: CAWLSTGELFF. Written as DNA, the CDR3 is TGTGCCTGGTTGTCCACCGGGGAGCTGTTTTTT.

Points on this clone: An end of the junction does not agree with germline; a read error may underlie this. The chain carries TRBV6-1 and TRBJ1-2; D remains ambiguous. This CDR3 comprises 13 residues. Germline V lookup: CDR1 MNHNS, CDR2 SASEGT. The CDR3 protein is CASASERAYGYNF. As DNA, the CDR3 is TGTGCCAGCGCAAGCGAAAGGGCCTATGGCTACAACTTC.

This clone was recorded many times. The V and J genes are TRBV4-3 and TRBJ1-1; D remains ambiguous. Trimming shortened V by 0 bases and J by 4 bases, and 12 bases separated the two germline ends. The CDR3 runs 15 residues. Germline V gives CDR1 LGHNA, CDR2 YSLEER. This CDR3 is CASSQERMVLTEAFF. The CDR3 DNA follows: TGCGCCAGCAGCCAAGAAAGGATGGTGCTCACTGAAGCTTTCTTT.

The CDR3 DNA sequence: TGTGCCAGCAGTGAGAGGGGGGCAGGCTCCTACGAGCAGTACTTC. Its translation is CASSERGAGSYEQYF. The chain carries TRBV7-2 and TRBJ2-7; possibly TRBD1 or TRBD2 for D (6 bases each). The CDR3 sequence is 15 residues long. Trimming stripped 6 bases from V and 0 bases from J, with 15 bases between. Germline-derived CDR1 and CDR2 are SGHTA and FQGNSA.

This clone was picked up a small number of times. The V and J genes are TRBV19 and TRBJ1-3, with D uncertain. CDR1 is LNHDA and CDR2 is SQIVND in the germline V gene (reference sequence). V lost 9 bases and J 5 bases, leaving 17 bases between the germline ends. The CDR3 length is 14 residues. The CDR3 protein is CASKAAAGRNTIYF. CDR3 DNA sequence: TGTGCCAGCAAGGCCGCGGCCGGGAGAAACACCATATATTTT.

There are many counts of this clone. A much larger clone is a single base away; this may be a read error. The chain employs TRBV28 and TRBJ1-4, with 11 nucleotides matching TRBD1. CDR1 is MDHEN, CDR2 SYDVKM, per germline. The CDR3 is made up of 15 amino acids. CDR3 loop: CASSLGQGANEELFF. CDR3 coding DNA: TGTGCCAGCAGTCTCGGACAGGGGGCGAATGAAGAACTGTTTTTT.

In this sample, this clone turned up many times. The chain recombines TRBV10-3 with TRBJ2-1, with a weak D call TRBD1 (6 bases). CDR1 and CDR2 from the germline V gene are ENHRY and SYGVKD. The CDR3 has 14 amino acids. Trimming pared 5 bases from V and 5 bases from J, leaving 13 bases between. The CDR3 sequence: CAISPGTTHNEQFF. The CDR3 DNA reads TGTGCCATCAGTCCGGGGACAACTCACAATGAGCAGTTCTTC.

A note on this clone: One end of the junction varies from germline; a read error may be responsible. The V call is TRBV5-1, the J call TRBJ1-2; 7 bases map to TRBD1. This CDR3 is 15 amino acids long. Germline V gives CDR1 SGHRS, CDR2 YFSETQ. In DNA form, the CDR3 reads TGCGCCAGCAGGGAGGGGGCAGGGGTTAACTATGGCCACACCTTC. It translates to CASREGAGVNYGHTF. Supplemented by reference TRBV5-1 and TRBJ1-2, the full variable domain reads KAGVTQTPRYLIKTRGQQVTLSCSPISGHRSVSWYQQTPGQGLQFLFEYFSETQRNKGNFPGRFSGRQFSNSRSEMNVSTLELGDSALYLCASREGAGVNYGHTFGSGTRLTVV.

Only a few counts were recorded for this clone. The V and J genes are TRBV25-1 and TRBJ2-3, with 8 bases fitting TRBD2. With 6 bases clipped from V and 4 bases from J, the junction kept 24 bases outside the gene matches. The CDR3 contains 20 residues. Germline values: CDR1 MGHDK, CDR2 SYGVNS. The CDR3 nucleotides are TGTGCCAGCAGCCCATCCGGTACCCTTCGGACTAGCCGGTATTCAGATACGCAGTATTTT. It translates to CASSPSGTLRTSRYSDTQYF.

This clone was observed a few times. CDR3 bases: TGCAGTTCCGGGCCTCAGTACGAGCAGTACTTC. As protein: CSSGPQYEQYF. The V and J genes are TRBV20-1 and TRBJ2-7; D gene unclear. The length of the CDR3 is 11 residues. Germline CDR1 DFQATT, CDR2 SNEGSKA (reference sequence). Deletions cut 8 bases from V and 4 bases from J, with 12 bases between.

Remarks on this clone: A much more abundant neighbour one base away suggests this may be a read error. The V gene is TRBV5-4, the J gene TRBJ2-2; 7 nucleotides match TRBD1. This CDR3 spans 16 amino acids. In germline, CDR1 is SGHNT, CDR2 YYREEE (reference sequence). CDR3 DNA sequence: TGTGCCAGCAGCTTGGGGGCAGGGGGATGCACCGGGGAGCTGCTTTTT. Protein sequence: CASSLGAGGCTGELLF.

This clone was counted only a few times. The gene calls are TRBV28 and TRBJ2-1; D remains unclear. Germline loops: CDR1 MDHEN, CDR2 SYDVKM. The ends were cut back, 5 bases at V and 5 bases at J, with 13 bases in the middle. The CDR3 contains 14 residues. CDR3 bases: TGTGCCAGCAGTAGTGCTTTCCCGAACAATGAGCAGTTCTTC. As protein: CASSSAFPNNEQFF.

This chain links TRBV30 with TRBJ2-6, with no clear D. Germline CDR1 GTSNPN, CDR2 SVGIG (reference sequence). The CDR3 runs 14 residues. V was clipped by 2 bases and J by 6 bases, with 11 bases between them. In DNA, the CDR3 is TGTGCCTGGAGTCCGGTGGCAGTGGCCAACGTCCTGACTTTC. Residues: CAWSPVAVANVLTF. Based on the CDR3 plus reference TRBV30 and TRBJ2-6, the full variable domain is SQTIHQWPATLVQPVGSPLSLECTVEGTSNPNLYWYRQAAGRGLQLLFYSVGIGQISSEVPQNLSASRPQDRQFILSSKKLLLSDSGFYLCAWSPVAVANVLTFGAGSRLTVL.

This clone is medium-sized. The V call is TRBV30, the J call TRBJ2-7; unclear D gene. V lost 1 base to trimming and J lost 0 bases, with 10 bases between them. Germline-derived CDR1 and CDR2 are GTSNPN and SVGIG (reference sequence). The CDR3 sequence is 14 residues long. CDR3 sequence reads: CAWSGDGSSYEQYF. CDR3 nucleotide sequence: TGTGCCTGGAGTGGAGACGGAAGCTCCTACGAGCAGTACTTC.

Relative to its sample, this clone is medium-sized. The chain uses TRBV6-1 and TRBJ2-3; D perhaps matches TRBD2 (5 bases). Germline V gives CDR1 MNHNS, CDR2 SASEGT. V dropped 4 bases and J dropped 0 bases, with 11 bases sitting between them. CDR3 length: 15 amino acids. CDR3 nucleotide sequence: TGTGCCAGCAGTGTTTTGTGGGAGAGCACAGATACGCAGTATTTT. Translation gives CASSVLWESTDTQYF.

This clone was recorded at least ten times. The chain uses TRBV9 and TRBJ2-5; D unresolved. The germline gives CDR1 SGDLS, CDR2 YYNGEE. This CDR3 is built from 13 residues. Trimming removed 3 bases at V and 7 bases at J, with 13 bases between. The DNA of the CDR3 is TGTGCCAGCAGCGCAACGTCCCGTGGGACCCAGTACTTC. The encoded protein is CASSATSRGTQYF.

The V and J genes are TRBV4-3 and TRBJ2-5, with D hard to call. This CDR3 has 14 amino acids. CDR1 LGHNA and CDR2 YSLEER come from the germline V gene. V lost 1 base and J lost 4, with 10 bases in between. The CDR3 sequence: CASSQGLVSETQYF. DNA for the CDR3: TGCGCCAGCAGCCAAGGCCTCGTGTCAGAGACCCAGTACTTC.

This clone is categorized as medium-sized. The V call is TRBV28, the J call TRBJ1-4; weak D call: TRBD1 (5 bases). Trimming took off 4 bases at V and 7 bases at J, with 16 bases between the two ends. The CDR3 is 15 amino acids. The germline V gene has CDR1 MDHEN and CDR2 SYDVKM. This CDR3 reads CASSSWASDIEKLFF. The CDR3 nucleotides are TGTGCCAGCAGTTCGTGGGCCTCGGACATTGAAAAACTGTTTTTT.

The table lists this clone with many counts. V usage is TRBV7-2 and J usage is TRBJ2-3; D gene ambiguous. V shed 3 bases and J shed 4 bases, with 11 bases lying between them. CDR3 size: 14 residues. Germline loops: CDR1 SGHTA, CDR2 FQGNSA. The CDR3 loop is CASSFYQEADTQYF. Here the CDR3 DNA reads TGTGCCAGCAGCTTCTACCAGGAAGCAGATACGCAGTATTTT.